These 18 T cell receptor beta chains were all obtained from the same sample, sequenced in a study of cytomegalovirus exposure and HLA in healthy donors. PCR amplification relied on 60 Vbeta primers (plus 13 Jbeta primers). TCRdb's copy holds only in-frame clones and misses some; the assay was immunoSEQ multiplex PCR. The sample records 100,000 to 150,000 clones, about three quarters being singletons. Source material: PBMCs. These TCRs come from a woman aged 55-70 years in good health and CMV-seropositive.

The rearrangement joins TRBV9 to TRBJ1-3; 7 positions match TRBD1. The junction had 11 bases not matched to a gene; V was cut back by 4 bases and J by 4 bases. Germline CDR1 SGDLS, CDR2 YYNGEE. The CDR3 is 16 amino acids. This CDR3 is CASSPTTTGLGNTIYF. CDR3 nucleotide sequence: TGTGCCAGCAGCCCAACGACGACAGGGTTGGGAAACACCATATATTTT. Variable domain in full (rest from reference TRBV9 and TRBJ1-3): DSGVTQTPKHLITATGQRVTLRCSPRSGDLSVYWYQQSLDQGLQFLIQYYNGEERAKGNILERFSAQQFPDLHSELNLSSLELGDSALYFCASSPTTTGLGNTIYFGEGSWLTVV.

The chain has TRBV5-1 and TRBJ1-4, with a tentative D call TRBD1 (5 bases). The V end was cut by 4 bases, the J end by 0 bases, with 10 bases between. The CDR3 is made up of 15 amino acids. Germline CDR1 SGHRS, CDR2 YFSETQ. The CDR3 here is CASSPQGTTNEKLFF. The CDR3 coding sequence is TGCGCCAGCAGCCCTCAGGGTACAACTAATGAAAAACTGTTTTTT.

The chain has TRBV7-2 and TRBJ2-5; a possible D gene is TRBD2 (6 bases). The ends were cut back, 1 base at V and 5 bases at J, with 8 bases in the middle. The CDR3 is 13 amino acids. Germline assignment: CDR1 SGHTA and CDR2 FQGNSA. The CDR3 loop is CASSLGGRETQYF. The CDR3 DNA follows: TGTGCCAGCAGCTTAGGAGGGAGGGAGACCCAGTACTTC.

This clone appeared a few times. The genes are TRBV6-6 and TRBJ1-4; TRBD1 agrees at 7 bases. Per germline, CDR1 MNHNY and CDR2 SVGAGI (reference sequence). There are 16 residues in the CDR3. V lost 6 bases and J lost 0; bases outside the gene matches: 7. The CDR3 DNA follows: TGTGCCAGCAGGGATGGGCAGGGGGCAACTAATGAAAAACTGTTTTTT. Protein product: CASRDGQGATNEKLFF.

V is TRBV9 and J is TRBJ2-1; 9 bases are a match to TRBD2. V dropped 0 bases and J dropped 4; count of bases not matched to a gene: 5. This CDR3 is built from 16 residues. Germline V gives CDR1 SGDLS, CDR2 YYNGEE. CDR3 bases: TGTGCCAGCAGCGTAGGTGGCGGGGGGGGTTACAATGAGCAGTTCTTC. It specifies CASSVGGGGGYNEQFF.

The gene calls are TRBV6-5 and TRBJ2-6, with a weak D call TRBD1 (6 bases). This CDR3 contains 15 residues. Germline lookup yields CDR1 MNHEY and CDR2 SVGAGI. Trimming took 8 bases from V and 0 from J, leaving 11 bases between them. Here the CDR3 DNA reads TGTGCCAGCTCCTCACAGGGCTCTGGGGCCAACGTCCTGACTTTC. This gives the protein CASSSQGSGANVLTF.

The rearrangement links TRBV10-3 to TRBJ2-5; tentative D call: TRBD2 (8 bases). V was cut by 3 bases and J by 2 bases, with 16 bases left in between. In germline, CDR1 is ENHRY, CDR2 SYGVKD. The CDR3 extends over 16 amino acids. The CDR3 loop is CAISDGRGQRQETQYF. CDR3 bases: TGTGCCATCAGTGACGGGAGGGGACAGAGGCAAGAGACCCAGTACTTC.

The chain is built from TRBV6-5 and TRBJ1-5, with 8 bases that match TRBD1. CDR3 size: 15 residues. Germline V gene data show CDR1 as MNHEY and CDR2 as SVGAGI. The ends lost 6 bases at V and 3 bases at J; junction bases unmatched: 7. In DNA, the CDR3 is TGTGCCAGCAGGGGGGGGACAGGAGTCAATCAGCCCCAGCATTTT. Translating it yields CASRGGTGVNQPQHF.

For the CDR3, the DNA is TGTGCCAGCAGCCCCGGGACAGGGCCCTCGTATGAGCAGTTCTTC. Its protein is CASSPGTGPSYEQFF. The chain has TRBV27 and TRBJ2-1; 9 nucleotides align to TRBD1. The germline gives CDR1 MNHEY, CDR2 SMNVEV (reference sequence). The V segment lost 6 bases and the J segment 8 bases; nucleotides outside the gene matches: 11. The CDR3 extends over 15 amino acids.

The chain combines TRBV19 with TRBJ2-5; D gene ambiguous. The CDR3 spans 13 residues. Germline CDR1 reads LNHDA; CDR2 reads SQIVND (reference sequence). Between the trimmed V and J ends, which lost 4 bases and 1 base, there was a span of 7 bases. The CDR3 nucleotides read TGTGCCAGTAGTAACGGAGCCCAAGAGACCCAGTACTTC. This sequence encodes CASSNGAQETQYF.

This rearrangement joins TRBV5-1 to TRBJ1-2; maybe TRBD1 (5 bases). V lost 4 bases to trimming and J lost 0 bases, with 13 bases between them. CDR3 length: 15 residues. Germline V gives CDR1 SGHRS, CDR2 YFSETQ. The CDR3 here is CASSPQTAANYGYTF. As DNA, the CDR3 is TGCGCCAGCAGCCCCCAGACAGCCGCTAACTATGGCTACACCTTC. Supplemented by reference TRBV5-1 and TRBJ1-2, the full variable domain reads KAGVTQTPRYLIKTRGQQVTLSCSPISGHRSVSWYQQTPGQGLQFLFEYFSETQRNKGNFPGRFSGRQFSNSRSEMNVSTLELGDSALYLCASSPQTAANYGYTFGSGTRLTVV.

The chain links TRBV7-9 to TRBJ2-3, with D perhaps TRBD2 (5 bases). Looked up from germline, CDR1 is SEHNR and CDR2 is FQNEAQ (reference sequence). The CDR3 is 13 amino acids. The V and J ends lost 3 bases and 4 bases respectively, with 8 bases between them. CDR3 bases: TGTGCCAGCAGCTTCACCGGGGCAGATACGCAGTATTTT. Translating gives CASSFTGADTQYF.

This clone appeared a few times. As DNA, the CDR3 is TGTGCCAGCAGCGACGACAGGGGAGCGGGCGAGCAGTACTTC. Translation gives CASSDDRGAGEQYF. The chain uses TRBV11-3 and TRBJ2-7; TRBD1 agrees at 8 bases. Germline CDR1 is SGHNT and CDR2 is YENEEA. J was trimmed by 6 bases and V by 5 bases; bases with no gene match: 9. The CDR3 runs to 14 residues.

This clone was counted once. The V and J genes are TRBV11-2 and TRBJ1-6; 9 nucleotides agree with TRBD1. V dropped 1 base and J dropped 9; count of bases not matched to a gene: 4. The CDR3 extends over 15 amino acids. The germline V gene has CDR1 SGHAT and CDR2 FQNNGV. The CDR3 region is CASSLGGQGRSPLHF. CDR3 nucleotides: TGTGCCAGCAGCTTAGGTGGACAGGGGCGTTCACCCCTCCACTTT.

V gene TRBV10-3 combines with J gene TRBJ2-7, with 12 bases identical to TRBD2. Germline-derived CDR1 and CDR2 are ENHRY and SYGVKD. V lost 9 bases and J lost 1; bases outside the gene matches: 7. The CDR3 consists of 15 residues. The CDR3 DNA is TGTGCCATGGGTAATGGACTAGCGGGGTCCTACGAGCAGTACTTC. This encodes CAMGNGLAGSYEQYF.

This chain joins TRBV6-5 and TRBJ1-2, with TRBD1 matching 9 bases. V shed 2 bases, J shed 7 bases, and the junction held 5 bases outside the gene matches. The CDR3 is 14 residues long. CDR1 is MNHEY, CDR2 SVGAGI, per germline. CDR3 sequence (DNA): TGTGCCAGCAGTTACACGGACAGGGGTAGTGGCTACACCTTC. It is translated as CASSYTDRGSGYTF.

The chain combines TRBV11-2 with TRBJ1-6; TRBD1 matches 9 bases. The CDR3 covers 14 residues. CDR1 is SGHAT, CDR2 FQNNGV, per germline. V lost 1 base and J lost 9; bases outside the gene matches: 1. The CDR3 loop is CASSLGDRASPLHF. The CDR3 DNA reads as TGTGCCAGCAGCTTAGGGGACAGGGCTTCACCCCTCCACTTT.

J is TRBJ2-7 and V is TRBV7-8, with 7 positions matching TRBD2. V gave up 1 base and J gave up 5 bases; unmatched junction bases: 11. The CDR3 length is 16 residues. Germline loops: CDR1 SGHVS, CDR2 FQNEAQ. In nucleotides, the CDR3 is TGTGCCAGCAGCTTAGAACCGGGACGGGGGGTCCACGAGCAGTACTTC. Amino acids: CASSLEPGRGVHEQYF.